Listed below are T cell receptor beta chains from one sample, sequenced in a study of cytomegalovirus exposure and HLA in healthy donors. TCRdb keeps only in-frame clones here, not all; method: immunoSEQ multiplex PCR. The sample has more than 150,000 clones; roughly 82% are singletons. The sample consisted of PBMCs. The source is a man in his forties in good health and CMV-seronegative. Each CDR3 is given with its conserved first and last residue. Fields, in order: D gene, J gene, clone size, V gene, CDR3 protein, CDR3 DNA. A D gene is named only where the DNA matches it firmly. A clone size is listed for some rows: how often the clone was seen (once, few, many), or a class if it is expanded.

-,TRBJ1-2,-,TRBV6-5,CASSYSRGFGYTF,TGTGCCAGCAGTTACTCACGGGGGTTTGGCTACACCTTC
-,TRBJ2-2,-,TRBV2,CASSEGAGPNTGELFF,TGTGCCAGCAGTGAGGGGGCGGGCCCGAACACCGGGGAGCTGTTTTTT
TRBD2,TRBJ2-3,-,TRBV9,CASSVSTSRADTQYF,TGTGCCAGCAGCGTTTCGACTAGCCGGGCAGATACGCAGTATTTT
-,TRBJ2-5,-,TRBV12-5,CASGLSQGRGETQYF,TGTGCTAGTGGTTTATCGCAGGGAAGGGGAGAGACCCAGTACTTC
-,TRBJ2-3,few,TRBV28,CASSLSSDTQYF,TGTGCCAGCAGTTTATCTTCAGATACGCAGTATTTT
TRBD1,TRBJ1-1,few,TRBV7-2,CASSPDRGWTEAFF,TGTGCCAGCAGCCCGGACAGGGGATGGACTGAAGCTTTCTTT
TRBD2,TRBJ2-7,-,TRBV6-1,CASSVTSGGLANEQYF,TGTGCCAGCAGTGTTACTAGCGGGGGCCTCGCCAACGAGCAGTACTTC
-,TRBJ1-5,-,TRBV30,CAWSYYSNQPQHF,TGTGCCTGGAGTTACTATAGCAATCAGCCCCAGCATTTT
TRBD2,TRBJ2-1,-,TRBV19,CASSRGAYNEQFF,TGTGCCAGTAGTCGGGGGGCCTACAATGAGCAGTTCTTC
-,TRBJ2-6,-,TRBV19,CASSITDSGANVLTF,TGTGCCAGTAGTATAACAGACTCTGGGGCCAACGTCCTGACTTTC
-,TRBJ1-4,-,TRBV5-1,CASSPATNEKLFF,TGCGCCAGCAGCCCGGCAACTAATGAAAAACTGTTTTTT
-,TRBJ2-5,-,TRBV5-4,CASSGGRGGRETQYF,TGTGCCAGCAGCGGGGGGAGGGGGGGCAGAGAGACCCAGTACTTC
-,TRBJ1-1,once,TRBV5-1,CASSVTGNTFAEAFF,TGCGCCAGCAGCGTAACAGGGAATACGTTCGCTGAAGCTTTCTTT
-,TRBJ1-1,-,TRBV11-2,CASSLERKAFF,TGTGCCAGCAGCTTAGAGAGGAAGGCTTTCTTT
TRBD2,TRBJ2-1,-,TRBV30,CACPRRGGVHNEQFF,TGTGCCTGCCCCCGGCGGGGGGGGGTCCACAATGAGCAGTTCTTC
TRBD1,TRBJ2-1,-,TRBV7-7,CASSPGQGGYNEQFF,TGTGCTAGCAGCCCGGGACAGGGGGGGTACAATGAGCAGTTCTTC